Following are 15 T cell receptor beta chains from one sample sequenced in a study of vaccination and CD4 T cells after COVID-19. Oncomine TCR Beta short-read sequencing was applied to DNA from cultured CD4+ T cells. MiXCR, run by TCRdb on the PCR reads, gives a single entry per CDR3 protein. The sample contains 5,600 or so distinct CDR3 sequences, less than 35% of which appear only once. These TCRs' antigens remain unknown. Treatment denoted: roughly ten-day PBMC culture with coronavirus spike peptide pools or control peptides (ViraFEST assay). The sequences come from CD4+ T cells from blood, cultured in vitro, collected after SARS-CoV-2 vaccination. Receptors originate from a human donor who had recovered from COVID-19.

CDR3 coding DNA: TGTGCCAGCAGCCCTCAAGGGGGGGAGACCCAGTACTTC. It codes for CASSPQGGETQYF. The chain links TRBV4-2 to TRBJ2-5; D is possibly TRBD1 or TRBD2 (6 bases each). The CDR3 totals 13 residues. V shed 4 bases and J shed 5 bases, with 11 bases lying between them. Germline V lookup: CDR1 LGHNA, CDR2 YNFKEQ.

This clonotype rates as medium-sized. As DNA, the CDR3 is TGTGCCAGCAGTTTGATGGGATCGGTATACAATGAGCAGTTCTTC. Amino acid sequence: CASSLMGSVYNEQFF. The rearrangement uses TRBV28 and TRBJ2-1, with D unresolved. CDR1 and CDR2 from the germline V gene are MDHEN and SYDVKM. V was cut by 3 bases and J by 4 bases, with 13 bases left in between. This CDR3 region has 15 residues.

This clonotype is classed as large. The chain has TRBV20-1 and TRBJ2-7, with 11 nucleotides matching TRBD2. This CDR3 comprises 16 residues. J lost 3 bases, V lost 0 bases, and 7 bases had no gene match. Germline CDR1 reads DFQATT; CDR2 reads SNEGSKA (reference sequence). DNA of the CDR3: TGCAGTGCTAGAGACATAGCGGGAGGGCCAGTCTACGAGCAGTACTTC. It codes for CSARDIAGGPVYEQYF.

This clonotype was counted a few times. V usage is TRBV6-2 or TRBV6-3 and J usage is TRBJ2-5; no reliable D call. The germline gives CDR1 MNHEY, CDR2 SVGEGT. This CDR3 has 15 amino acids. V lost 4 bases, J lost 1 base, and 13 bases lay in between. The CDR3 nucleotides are TGTGCCAGCAGTTCCCCGACTGGCGGCCAAGAGACCCAGTACTTC. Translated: CASSSPTGGQETQYF.

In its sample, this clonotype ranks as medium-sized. The CDR3 nucleotides read TGCAGTGCTAGAGCCCCTAGGGGGGGTCGCACAGATACGCAGTATTTT. It codes for CSARAPRGGRTDTQYF. The chain joins TRBV20-1 to TRBJ2-3, with a weak D call TRBD2 (7 bases). Germline values: CDR1 DFQATT, CDR2 SNEGSKA (reference sequence). V lost 1 base and J 1 base, leaving 15 bases between the germline ends. The CDR3 sequence is 16 residues long.

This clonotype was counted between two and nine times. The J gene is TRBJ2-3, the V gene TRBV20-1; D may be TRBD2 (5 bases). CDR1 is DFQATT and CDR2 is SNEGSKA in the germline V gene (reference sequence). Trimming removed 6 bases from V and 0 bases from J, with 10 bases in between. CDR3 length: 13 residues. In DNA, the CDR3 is TGCAGTGCGATAAGGACTAGCACAGATACGCAGTATTTT. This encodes CSAIRTSTDTQYF.

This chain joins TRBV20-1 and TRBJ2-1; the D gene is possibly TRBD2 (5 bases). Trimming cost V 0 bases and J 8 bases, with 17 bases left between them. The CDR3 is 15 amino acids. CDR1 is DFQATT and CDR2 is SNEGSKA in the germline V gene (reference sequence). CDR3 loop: CSARDPLTSSDEQFF. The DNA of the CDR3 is TGCAGTGCTAGAGACCCTTTAACTAGTTCGGATGAGCAGTTCTTC.

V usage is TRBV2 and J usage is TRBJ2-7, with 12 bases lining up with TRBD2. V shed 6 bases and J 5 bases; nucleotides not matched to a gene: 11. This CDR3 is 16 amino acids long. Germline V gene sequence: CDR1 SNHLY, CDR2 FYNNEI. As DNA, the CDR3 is TGTGCCAGCAGGGACCAGACTAGCGGGGGTATTAACGAGCAGTACTTC. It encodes CASRDQTSGGINEQYF.

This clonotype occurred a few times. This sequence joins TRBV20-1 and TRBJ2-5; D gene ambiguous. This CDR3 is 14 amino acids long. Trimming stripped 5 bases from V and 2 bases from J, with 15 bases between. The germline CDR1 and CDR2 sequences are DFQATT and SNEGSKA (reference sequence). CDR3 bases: TGCAGTGCTTCCCCGATGGGTTTTCAAGAGACCCAGTACTTC. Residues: CSASPMGFQETQYF.

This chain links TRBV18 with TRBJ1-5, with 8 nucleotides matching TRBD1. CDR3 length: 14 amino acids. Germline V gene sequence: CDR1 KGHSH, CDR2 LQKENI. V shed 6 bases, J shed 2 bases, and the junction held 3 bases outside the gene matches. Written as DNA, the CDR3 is TGTGCCAGCTCCCCGGGACAGGGCAATCAGCCCCAGCATTTT. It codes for CASSPGQGNQPQHF. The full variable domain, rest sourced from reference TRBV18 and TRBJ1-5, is NAGVMQNPRHLVRRRGQEARLRCSPMKGHSHVYWYRQLPEEGLKFMVYLQKENIIDESGMPKERFSAEFPKEGPSILRIQQVVRGDSAAYFCASSPGQGNQPQHFGDGTRLSIL.

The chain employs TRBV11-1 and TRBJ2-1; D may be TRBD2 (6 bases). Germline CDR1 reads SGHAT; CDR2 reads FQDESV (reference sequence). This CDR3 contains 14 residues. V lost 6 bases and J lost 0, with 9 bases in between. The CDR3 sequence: CASRAGSSYNEQFF. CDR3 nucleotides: TGTGCCAGCAGGGCGGGGAGCTCCTACAATGAGCAGTTCTTC.

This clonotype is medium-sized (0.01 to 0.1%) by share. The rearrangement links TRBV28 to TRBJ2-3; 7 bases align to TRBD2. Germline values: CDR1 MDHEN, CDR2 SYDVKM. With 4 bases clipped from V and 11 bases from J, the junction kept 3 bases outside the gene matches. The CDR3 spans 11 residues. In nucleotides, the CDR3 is TGTGCCAGCAGTTCGGGGACTAAGCAGTATTTT. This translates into CASSSGTKQYF.

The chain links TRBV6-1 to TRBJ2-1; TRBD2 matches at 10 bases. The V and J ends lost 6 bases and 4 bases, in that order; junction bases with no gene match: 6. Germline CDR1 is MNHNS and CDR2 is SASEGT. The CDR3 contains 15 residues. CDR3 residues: CASRPRTSGYNEQFF. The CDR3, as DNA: TGTGCCAGCAGACCGAGGACTAGCGGTTACAATGAGCAGTTCTTC.

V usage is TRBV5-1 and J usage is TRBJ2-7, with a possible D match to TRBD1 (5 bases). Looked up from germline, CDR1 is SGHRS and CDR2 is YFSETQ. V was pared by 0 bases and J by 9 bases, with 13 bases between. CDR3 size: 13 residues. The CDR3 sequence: CASSLAGLSAQYF. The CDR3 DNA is TGCGCCAGCAGCTTGGCAGGGTTGAGTGCGCAGTACTTC.

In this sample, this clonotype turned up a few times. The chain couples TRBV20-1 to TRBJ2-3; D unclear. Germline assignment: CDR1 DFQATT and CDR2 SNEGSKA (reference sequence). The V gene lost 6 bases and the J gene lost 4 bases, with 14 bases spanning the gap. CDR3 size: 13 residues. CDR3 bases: TGCAGTGCCCGGGCCCGGTTTTCAGATACGCAGTATTTT. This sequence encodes CSARARFSDTQYF.